The following is a T cell receptor beta chain sequence with its context. The source of the sample is a study of blood T cell repertoires in COVID-19. Overall study context: The samples span acute and convalescent COVID-19 from the United States, Italy and Spain.

Using immunoSEQ multiplex PCR, the repertoire was profiled, and TCRdb retains in-frame clones only, with some absent. The table includes approximately 99,000 clones, 88% detected once. V gave up 0 bases and J gave up 4 bases, with 12 bases separating them. This CDR3 is 16 amino acids long. The TCR sequence derives from a man aged 45-65 years with COVID-19, enrolled during active disease. V is TRBV23-1 and J is TRBJ2-2, with D perhaps matching TRBD1 (6 bases). TRBV23-1 is an ORF; its function is uncertain. The sequenced material came from peripheral blood. The CDR3 DNA reads TGCGCCAGCAGTCAATCGGCACAGGGAAGCACCGGGGAGCTGTTTTTT. Translating it yields CASSQSAQGSTGELFF.